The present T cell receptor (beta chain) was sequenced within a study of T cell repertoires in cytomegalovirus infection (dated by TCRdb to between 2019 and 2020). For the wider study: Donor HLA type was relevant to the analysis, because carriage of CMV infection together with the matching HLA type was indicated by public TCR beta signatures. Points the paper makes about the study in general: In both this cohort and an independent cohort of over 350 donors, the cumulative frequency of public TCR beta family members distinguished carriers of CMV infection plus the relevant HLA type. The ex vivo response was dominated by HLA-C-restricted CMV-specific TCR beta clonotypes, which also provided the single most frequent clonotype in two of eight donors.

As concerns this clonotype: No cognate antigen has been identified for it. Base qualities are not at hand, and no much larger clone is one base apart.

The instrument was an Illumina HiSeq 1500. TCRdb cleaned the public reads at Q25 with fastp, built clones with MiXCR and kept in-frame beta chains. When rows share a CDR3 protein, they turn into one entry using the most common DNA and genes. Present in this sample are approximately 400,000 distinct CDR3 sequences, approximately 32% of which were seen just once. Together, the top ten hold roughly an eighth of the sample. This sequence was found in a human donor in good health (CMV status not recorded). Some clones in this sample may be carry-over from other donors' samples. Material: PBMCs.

The CDR3: CASSFKSYEQYF. The sequence in DNA is TGTGCCAGCAGCTTCAAGAGCTACGAGCAGTACTTC. The chain uses TRBV7-8 and TRBJ2-7, with no D gene named confidently. The CDR3 runs 12 amino acids, cysteine and phenylalanine included. Only the CDR3 part of the read is kept: 36 bases, read in frame from the first base. Relative to germline, V is 3 bases shorter and J is 3 bases shorter, with 6 bases between their ends. Via the germline V gene, CDR1 is SGHVS and CDR2 FQNEAQ. The variable domain in full, with residues beyond the CDR3 obtained from the reference TRBV7-8 and TRBJ2-7 genes, is GAGVSQSPRYKVAKRGQDVALRCDPISGHVSLFWYQQALGQGPEFLTYFQNEAQLDKSGLPSDRFFAERPEGSVSTLKIQRTQQEDSAVYLCASSFKSYEQYFGPGTRLTVT.